This TCR beta chain stems from a study of blood T cell repertoires in COVID-19. Germline V gene sequence: CDR1 SGHTA, CDR2 FQGTGA. V lost 5 bases and J lost 1; bases outside the gene matches: 3. The CDR3 covers 15 residues. Produced via immunoSEQ multiplex PCR; TCRdb's table is partial and in-frame only. The sample has over 200,000 clones; 88% are singletons. The V call is TRBV7-3, the J call TRBJ2-1; 9 bases map to TRBD1. Sequenced: peripheral blood. This receptor was taken from a woman aged 60 to 75 with acute or convalescent COVID-19. The CDR3 coding sequence is TGTGCCAGCAGCGAAGACAGGGGGTCCTACAATGAGCAGTTCTTC. Protein sequence: CASSEDRGSYNEQFF.